These T cell receptor beta chains were read from a single sample in a study of T cell clonotyping in hematopoietic cell transplantation. Only in-frame clones appear in the TCRdb table, and some are missing; sequencing was by immunoSEQ multiplex PCR. The repertoire consists of approximately 44,000 clones, with roughly 85% occurring once and the leading ten covering over 4%. The sample was peripheral blood mononuclear cells, taken before stem cell transplant. These receptors originate from a man aged 55-75 years with myelodysplastic syndrome. Some clones in this sample may be carry-over from other donors' samples. CDR3s include the opening cysteine and the closing phenylalanine or tryptophan. A D gene is named only where the DNA matches it firmly. Only part of the rows carry a size: once, few, many, or a class if the clone is expanded.

.,TRBJ2-1,.,TRBV6-5,CASSYKVPVDEQFF,TGTGCCAGCAGTTACAAAGTCCCCGTGGATGAGCAGTTCTTC
.,TRBJ2-3,.,TRBV7-2,CASSLNHISQDTQYF,TGTGCCAGCAGCTTAAACCATATTTCTCAGGATACGCAGTATTTT
.,TRBJ1-1,.,TRBV6-6,CASSSPSLDNTEAFF,TGTGCCAGCAGTTCCCCGAGCCTAGACAACACTGAAGCTTTCTTT
few,TRBJ1-1,.,TRBV4-1,CASSQPTSRVEAFF,TGCGCCAGCAGCCAACCCACCAGCCGGGTTGAAGCTTTCTTT
.,TRBJ2-2,TRBD2,TRBV11-2,CASSLRGGGPMGTGELFF,TGTGCCAGCAGCTTACGTGGGGGGGGACCCATGGGGACCGGGGAGCTGTTTTTT
once,TRBJ2-7,.,TRBV19,CASRLTGQGTYEQYF,TGTGCCAGCCGTCTTACAGGGCAGGGAACCTACGAGCAGTACTTC
.,TRBJ2-7,.,TRBV7-2,CASSLAGIRVLGEQYF,TGTGCCAGCAGCTTAGCCGGGATTCGGGTCTTGGGAGAGCAGTACTTC
.,TRBJ2-1,TRBD1,TRBV6-5,CASRPTGGNEQFF,TGTGCCAGCAGGCCGACAGGGGGCAATGAGCAGTTCTTC
.,TRBJ2-7,TRBD1,TRBV30,CAWSTDRGYEQYF,TGTGCCTGGAGCACTGACAGGGGGTACGAGCAGTACTTC
once,TRBJ2-4,.,TRBV19,CASSIGGAGNIQYF,TGTGCCAGTAGTATAGGTGGGGCGGGAAACATTCAGTACTTC
.,TRBJ2-3,.,TRBV14,CASSQYNTQYF,TGTGCCAGCAGCCAATATAATACGCAGTATTTT
.,TRBJ2-7,.,TRBV28,CASSPRVREQYF,TGTGCCAGCAGCCCCAGGGTTCGCGAGCAGTACTTC
.,TRBJ1-3,.,TRBV4-3,CASSQDRAQSSGNTIYF,TGCGCCAGCAGCCAAGATCGAGCACAGAGCTCTGGAAACACCATATATTTT
.,TRBJ1-2,.,TRBV4-2,CASSQDPGYGYTF,TGTGCCAGCAGCCAAGATCCAGGCTATGGCTACACCTTC
once,TRBJ1-1,.,TRBV15,CATSRVREVTEAFF,TGTGCCACCAGCAGAGTAAGAGAGGTCACTGAAGCTTTCTTT
.,TRBJ2-7,TRBD2,TRBV28,CASSFLFGGGYEQYF,TGTGCCAGCAGTTTTCTATTCGGGGGGGGTTACGAGCAGTACTTC
.,TRBJ2-7,TRBD1,TRBV19,CACRQGQVGEQYF,TGTGCCTGCAGACAGGGGCAGGTGGGGGAGCAGTACTTC
once,TRBJ1-3,.,TRBV11-2,CASSLQGRNTIYF,TGTGCCAGCAGCTTACAGGGTCGAAACACCATATATTTT
.,TRBJ2-3,.,TRBV7-8,CASSPLSGAGTDTQYF,TGTGCCAGCAGCCCACTATCGGGGGCAGGGACAGATACGCAGTATTTT
.,TRBJ2-7,.,TRBV30,CAWSAGTHYEQYF,TGTGCCTGGAGTGCTGGGACCCACTACGAGCAGTACTTC
.,TRBJ1-4,TRBD1,TRBV19,CASIAGGSNEKLFF,TGTGCCAGTATTGCAGGGGGCAGTAATGAAAAACTGTTTTTT
.,TRBJ2-3,.,TRBV2,CASGRGRAPSTDTQYF,TGTGCCAGCGGGAGAGGGCGGGCTCCAAGCACAGATACGCAGTATTTT
.,TRBJ2-1,TRBD2,TRBV2,CASSEKRGLYNEQFF,TGTGCCAGCAGTGAGAAGCGGGGCCTCTACAATGAGCAGTTCTTC
.,TRBJ1-2,TRBD1,TRBV14,CASSQTQGLTDYGYTF,TGTGCCAGCAGCCAAACACAGGGGTTAACGGACTATGGCTACACCTTC
.,TRBJ2-3,TRBD2,TRBV5-1,CASSTETSGGTDTQYF,TGCGCCAGCAGCACCGAGACTAGCGGGGGCACAGATACGCAGTATTTT
few,TRBJ1-5,.,TRBV6-5,CASSPSRSQPQHF,TGTGCCAGCAGTCCCTCGCGGAGTCAGCCCCAGCATTTT
.,TRBJ2-6,.,TRBV4-3,CASSQDPSSDWVAANVLTF,TGCGCCAGCAGCCAAGATCCCTCTAGTGATTGGGTGGCGGCCAACGTCCTGACTTTC
.,TRBJ1-1,.,TRBV5-1,CASSLAAGVVSEAFF,TGCGCCAGCAGCTTGGCCGCAGGGGTCGTTTCTGAAGCTTTCTTT
.,TRBJ1-2,TRBD1,TRBV28,CASSVGGATAGYTF,TGTGCCAGCAGTGTAGGGGGCGCCACGGCTGGCTACACCTTC
once,TRBJ2-7,.,TRBV11-2,CASKQGRDEQYF,TGTGCCAGCAAACAGGGCAGGGACGAGCAGTACTTC
few,TRBJ1-1,.,TRBV6-5,CASSYGGVGGSTEAFF,TGTGCCAGCAGTTACGGAGGGGTAGGAGGAAGCACTGAAGCTTTCTTT
.,TRBJ1-5,TRBD1,TRBV7-2,CASSSYGQGADQPQHF,TGTGCCAGCAGCTCTTATGGACAGGGGGCCGATCAGCCCCAGCATTTT
.,TRBJ1-2,TRBD1,TRBV6-1,CASSEDRGLYGYTF,TGTGCCAGCAGCGAAGACAGGGGCCTCTATGGCTACACCTTC
.,TRBJ1-5,.,TRBV28,CASSTPDQPQHF,TGTGCCAGCAGCACCCCCGATCAGCCCCAGCATTTT
.,TRBJ2-7,TRBD1,TRBV12-5,CASGPGQGAYEQYF,TGTGCTAGTGGCCCGGGACAGGGGGCCTACGAGCAGTACTTC
.,TRBJ1-2,TRBD1,TRBV5-1,CASRLDRGLGYTF,TGCGCCAGCAGGCTCGACAGGGGGCTCGGCTACACCTTC
few,TRBJ1-4,.,TRBV4-3,CASSQGIGNEKLFF,TGCGCCAGCAGCCAAGGGATAGGGAATGAAAAACTGTTTTTT
.,TRBJ2-5,TRBD1,TRBV19,CASSTSGQGGETQYF,TGTGCCAGTAGTACCTCGGGACAGGGTGGTGAGACCCAGTACTTC
once,TRBJ1-6,.,TRBV10-2,CASRGTGSSYNSPLHF,TGCGCCAGCAGGGGAACAGGGAGCTCCTATAATTCACCCCTCCACTTT
.,TRBJ2-3,.,TRBV7-9,CASSLEAVRGTDTQYF,TGTGCCAGCAGCTTGGAGGCGGTGCGGGGCACAGATACGCAGTATTTT
.,TRBJ1-2,TRBD1,TRBV2,CASSRLGQGRGYTF,TGTGCCAGCAGTCGCCTCGGACAGGGCCGGGGCTACACCTTC
once,TRBJ1-2,TRBD1,TRBV19,CASTPPGGANYGYTF,TGTGCCAGTACCCCGCCAGGGGGGGCCAACTATGGCTACACCTTC
.,TRBJ2-7,.,TRBV7-2,CASSFTGTHYEQYF,TGTGCCAGCAGCTTCACGGGGACCCACTACGAGCAGTACTTC
.,TRBJ2-6,TRBD2,TRBV9,CASSGGTSGGGTGANVLTF,TGTGCCAGCAGCGGCGGGACTAGCGGGGGGGGCACCGGGGCCAACGTCCTGACTTTC
.,TRBJ2-2,.,TRBV6-6,CASRTHRDTYTGELFF,TGTGCCAGCAGAACACACCGGGACACCTACACCGGGGAGCTGTTTTTT
.,TRBJ2-3,TRBD1,TRBV2,CASSRDRETTDTQYF,TGTGCCAGCAGTCGGGACAGGGAGACCACAGATACGCAGTATTTT
.,TRBJ2-2,.,TRBV7-9,CASSPRTVLGTGELFF,TGTGCCAGCAGCCCGAGGACAGTCCTGGGGACCGGGGAGCTGTTTTTT
.,TRBJ1-3,.,TRBV10-3,CAIQGSGNTIYF,TGTGCCATCCAGGGATCTGGAAACACCATATATTTT
.,TRBJ2-7,.,TRBV21-1,CASSMTDTDSYEQYF,TGTGCCAGCAGCATGACGGACACTGACTCCTACGAGCAGTACTTC
.,TRBJ1-2,TRBD1,TRBV10-3,CAISTGTGDYGYTF,TGTGCCATCAGTACCGGGACAGGGGATTATGGCTACACCTTC
.,TRBJ2-2,.,TRBV4-3,CASSRRGVLPGELFF,TGCGCCAGCAGCCGCAGAGGGGTTTTACCCGGGGAGCTGTTTTTT
.,TRBJ1-5,.,TRBV29-1,CSVEDGGSNQPQHF,TGCAGCGTTGAAGACGGGGGGAGCAATCAGCCCCAGCATTTT
.,TRBJ1-2,.,TRBV30,CAWSREGLNYGYTF,TGTGCCTGGAGTCGGGAAGGACTAAACTATGGCTACACCTTC
.,TRBJ2-7,.,TRBV11-2,CASSSIGHTGSYEQYF,TGTGCCAGCAGCTCAATCGGACATACCGGCTCCTACGAGCAGTACTTC
few,TRBJ1-3,TRBD1,TRBV5-4,CASNRQGTGNTIYF,TGTGCCAGCAACAGACAGGGGACAGGAAACACCATATATTTT
.,TRBJ2-1,.,TRBV6-6,CASTSTGNEQFF,TGTGCCAGCACCTCGACAGGTAATGAGCAGTTCTTC
.,TRBJ1-1,.,TRBV29-1,CSAMRQANTEAFF,TGCAGCGCCATGAGACAGGCGAACACTGAAGCTTTCTTT